The TCR beta chain described here comes from a study of T cell repertoires in cytomegalovirus infection. Study overall: HLA-B-restricted CMV epitopes that are well studied were used alongside recently identified HLA-C-restricted ones. Matching HLA type, along with CMV infection, was indicated by public TCR beta signatures. Study results and caveats: It was HLA-C-restricted CMV-specific TCR beta clonotypes that dominated the response ex vivo. Carriers of CMV and the relevant HLA type were discriminated by public TCR beta frequency.

Details on this clonotype: What it binds is not known.

The V segment lost 2 bases and the J segment 3 bases; nucleotides outside the gene matches: 13. Germline assignment: CDR1 SGHTA and CDR2 FQGTGA. The CDR3 contains 18 residues. TCRdb processed the reads anew with MiXCR; each CDR3 protein has one entry. The table includes about 360,000 distinct CDR3 sequences, approximately 30% detected once. The sample was cultured PBMCs, taken from culture after CMV antigen stimulation. This sequence originates from a human donor in good health (CMV status not recorded). Some clones in this sample may be carry-over from other donors' samples. The V gene is TRBV7-3, the J gene TRBJ2-1; 7 bases line up with TRBD2. As DNA, the CDR3 is TGTGCCAGCAGCTTATACGGCGTCGGCGGGAGCGTCTACAATGAGCAGTTCTTC. Translated, it gives CASSLYGVGGSVYNEQFF.